Below are 21 T cell receptor beta chains sequenced from a single sample in a study of tumor-infiltrating lymphocytes in localized non-small cell lung cancer. The table came from immunoSEQ multiplex PCR; TCRdb's copy has only in-frame clones and leaves some out. The sample holds fewer than 8,500 clones, about 78% seen once. Sequenced input: lung tumor tissue. The receptors were sampled from a human donor with non-small cell lung cancer.

This rearrangement joins TRBV18 to TRBJ2-7; 8 bases are shared with TRBD1. This CDR3 region has 15 residues. Trimming took 2 bases from V and 2 from J; bases not matched to a gene: 5. Germline CDR1 and CDR2: KGHSH and LQKENI. The CDR3 DNA sequence: TGTGCCAGCTCACCAGAGACAGGGGAGGCCTACGAGCAGTACTTC. This translates into CASSPETGEAYEQYF.

This clone was counted only a few times. This sample also contains other DNA sequences that code for the same CDR3. This sequence joins TRBV5-1 and TRBJ2-5, with 7 bases matching TRBD2. The CDR3 totals 14 residues. The germline gives CDR1 SGHRS, CDR2 YFSETQ. Trimming removed 4 bases from V and 1 base from J; junction bases left unmatched: 4. The CDR3 loop is CASSPGTTQETQYF. CDR3 in DNA: TGCGCCAGCAGCCCAGGGACTACCCAAGAGACCCAGTACTTC. The full variable domain, in which reference TRBV5-1 and TRBJ2-5 provide the parts outside the CDR3, is KAGVTQTPRYLIKTRGQQVTLSCSPISGHRSVSWYQQTPGQGLQFLFEYFSETQRNKGNFPGRFSGRQFSNSRSEMNVSTLELGDSALYLCASSPGTTQETQYFGPGTRLLVL.

The rearrangement links TRBV5-1 to TRBJ2-2; TRBD2 matches 11 bases. V shed 2 bases and J 7 bases; nucleotides not matched to a gene: 4. CDR3 length: 15 residues. Germline V gene lookup returns CDR1 SGHRS and CDR2 YFSETQ. The CDR3 region is CASSLLAGANGELFF. Here the CDR3 DNA reads TGCGCCAGCAGCTTACTAGCGGGAGCTAACGGGGAGCTGTTTTTT.

This clone was seen more than once but under ten times. V usage is TRBV7-3 and J usage is TRBJ1-1, with TRBD1 identical over 8 bases. The CDR3 totals 14 residues. Germline assignment: CDR1 SGHTA and CDR2 FQGTGA. V lost 5 bases and J lost 6; bases outside the gene matches: 8. The CDR3 loop is CASSEDRDSAEAFF. The CDR3 DNA is TGTGCCAGCAGCGAGGACAGGGATTCGGCTGAAGCTTTCTTT.

By sample fraction, this clone is medium-sized. This rearrangement joins TRBV4-2 to TRBJ1-5, with no clear D. V was pared by 0 bases and J by 7 bases, with 4 bases between. This CDR3 spans 12 amino acids. Germline CDR1 reads LGHNA; CDR2 reads YNFKEQ. As DNA, the CDR3 is TGTGCCAGCAGCCAAGATAAACAGCCCCAGCATTTT. This encodes CASSQDKQPQHF.

CDR3 residues: CASRNAGQGDTEAFF. DNA of the CDR3: TGTGCCAGCAGAAATGCAGGACAGGGCGACACTGAAGCTTTCTTT. This rearrangement joins TRBV5-6 to TRBJ1-1; 8 bases line up with TRBD1. Germline CDR1 and CDR2: SGHDT and YYEEEE. V lost 5 bases and J lost 3; bases outside the gene matches: 9. The CDR3 is 15 amino acids.

V and J are TRBV13 and TRBJ1-4; D is uncertain. CDR1 and CDR2 (germline): PRHDT, FYEKMQ (reference sequence). This CDR3 is 13 amino acids long. Trimming stripped 1 base from V and 13 bases from J, with 13 bases between. This CDR3 reads CASSLVGRSRLFF. CDR3 coding DNA: TGTGCCAGCAGCTTAGTCGGTCGGAGCAGACTGTTTTTT.

This chain links TRBV30 with TRBJ2-7; D gene ambiguous. The CDR3 covers 13 residues. Germline CDR1 and CDR2: GTSNPN and SVGIG (reference sequence). V gave up 1 base and J gave up 4 bases, with 11 bases separating them. The CDR3 sequence: CAWSGGTGYEQYF. The CDR3 coding sequence is TGTGCCTGGAGTGGGGGAACTGGGTACGAGCAGTACTTC.

This clone was detected a few times. V gene TRBV27 combines with J gene TRBJ2-7; a possible D gene is TRBD1 (6 bases). Germline CDR1 and CDR2: MNHEY and SMNVEV (reference sequence). Trimming left V 4 bases short and J 4 bases short, with 14 bases between. This CDR3 comprises 14 residues. Here the CDR3 DNA reads TGTGCCAGCAGTTACCGGGACAAGTCGTACGAGCAGTACTTC. Protein product: CASSYRDKSYEQYF.

The chain couples TRBV5-4 to TRBJ2-7; 13 bases agree with TRBD2. Trimming at V came to 4 bases and at J to 9 bases, leaving 7 bases not matched to a gene. Germline V lookup: CDR1 SGHNT, CDR2 YYREEE (reference sequence). The CDR3 is made up of 14 amino acids. In DNA form, the CDR3 reads TGTGCCAGCAGCGGGACTAGCGGGAAGGCAGTGCAGTACTTC. Translation: CASSGTSGKAVQYF.

This clone was recorded once. The chain has TRBV7-6 and TRBJ2-1; 8 nucleotides agree with TRBD2. There are 17 residues in the CDR3. The trim removed 5 bases at V and 2 bases at J, leaving 11 bases unmatched. CDR1 is SGHVS, CDR2 FNYEAQ, per germline. Here the CDR3 DNA reads TGTGCCAGCAGCCCTTTAGGGGCGGGGGGTACCTACAATGAGCAGTTCTTC. Translation: CASSPLGAGGTYNEQFF.

Comment on this clone: Compared with germline, one end of the junction differs, possibly owing to a read error. CDR3 nucleotides: TGCAGCGTTGAGTTCACGAACACTGAAGCTCTCTTT. Amino acids: CSVEFTNTEALF. The rearrangement links TRBV29-1 to TRBJ1-1, with D unclear. In germline, CDR1 is SQVTM, CDR2 ANQGSEA. CDR3 length equals 12 residues.

The gene calls are TRBV30 and TRBJ1-2; perhaps TRBD1 as D (5 bases). CDR3 size: 13 residues. CDR1 and CDR2 (germline): GTSNPN, SVGIG (reference sequence). V lost 5 bases to trimming and J lost 4 bases, with 14 bases between them. In DNA form, the CDR3 reads TGTGCCTGGGTACTGGGGGGGGGCTATGGCTACACCTTC. It translates to CAWVLGGGYGYTF.

The chain links TRBV2 to TRBJ1-6, with D possibly being TRBD1 (5 bases). The CDR3 is made up of 12 amino acids. In germline, CDR1 is SNHLY, CDR2 FYNNEI. Trimming stripped 4 bases from V and 10 bases from J, with 8 bases between. The CDR3 loop is CASSVGDSPLHF. CDR3 sequence (DNA): TGTGCCAGCAGTGTAGGGGACTCACCCCTCCACTTT.

This clone was detected only once. This chain links TRBV10-3 with TRBJ1-1; no clear D. Germline V gene sequence: CDR1 ENHRY, CDR2 SYGVKD. V was pared by 6 bases and J by 4 bases, with 12 bases between. This CDR3 has 13 residues. CDR3 sequence reads: CAIRLGEVTEAFF. In nucleotides, the CDR3 is TGTGCCATCAGGTTGGGTGAGGTCACTGAAGCTTTCTTT.

The rearrangement uses TRBV4-2 and TRBJ2-1; D call uncertain. Germline CDR1 LGHNA, CDR2 YNFKEQ. V was pared by 4 bases and J by 5 bases, with 9 bases between. The CDR3 extends over 13 amino acids. As DNA, the CDR3 is TGTGCCAGCAGCCTCGGGCCCGACAATGAGCAGTTCTTC. Translation gives CASSLGPDNEQFF.

The gene calls are TRBV7-8 and TRBJ2-7; 7 bases are shared with TRBD2. Losses at the gene ends were 5 bases for V and 0 bases for J; bases not matched to a gene: 4. Germline V gene data show CDR1 as SGHVS and CDR2 as FQNEAQ. The CDR3 is made up of 14 amino acids. The CDR3 DNA is TGTGCCAGCAGCCGGGGGGATCCCTCCTACGAGCAGTACTTC. Amino acid sequence: CASSRGDPSYEQYF.

The chain has TRBV19 and TRBJ1-2; perhaps TRBD1 as D (5 bases). Trimming removed 5 bases at V and 3 bases at J, with 16 bases between. This CDR3 has 15 residues. CDR1 is LNHDA, CDR2 SQIVND, per germline (reference sequence). The CDR3 loop is CASSWGRRSDYGYTF. The CDR3 DNA is TGTGCCAGTAGTTGGGGCAGGCGATCGGACTATGGCTACACCTTC. Filled out from reference TRBV19 and TRBJ1-2, the complete variable domain reads DGGITQSPKYLFRKEGQNVTLSCEQNLNHDAMYWYRQDPGQGLRLIYYSQIVNDFQKGDIAEGYSVSREKKESFPLTVTSAQKNPTAFYLCASSWGRRSDYGYTFGSGTRLTVV.

This clone was seen only a few times. This chain connects TRBV5-1 to TRBJ2-2; 12 positions agree with TRBD1. This CDR3 spans 18 amino acids. Trimming cost V 3 bases and J 7 bases; bases outside gene matches: 13. Germline assignment: CDR1 SGHRS and CDR2 YFSETQ. This CDR3 reads CASSSGQGADGEYGELFF. The DNA of the CDR3 is TGCGCCAGCAGCTCGGGACAGGGGGCTGATGGGGAGTACGGGGAGCTGTTTTTT.

J is TRBJ1-5 and V is TRBV5-5; no clear D. Germline loops: CDR1 SGHKS, CDR2 YYEKEE (reference sequence). Trimming cost V 0 bases and J 3 bases, with 16 bases left between them. This CDR3 is built from 17 residues. The CDR3 region has the DNA TGTGCCAGCAGCTTGGCCATAGGTGGCCTGTTCAATCAGCCCCAGCATTTT. Its translation: CASSLAIGGLFNQPQHF.

This clone was detected a few times. The CDR3 loop is CASSLVVDGYEQYF. The CDR3 DNA reads as TGTGCCAGCAGCTTAGTGGTTGACGGCTACGAGCAGTACTTC. The chain is built from TRBV11-2 and TRBJ2-7, with D unclear. The CDR3 is made up of 14 amino acids. V shed 1 base and J shed 3 bases, with 10 bases lying between them. CDR1 and CDR2 (germline): SGHAT, FQNNGV.